This is a list of T cell receptor beta chains from one sample in a study of OX40 agonist ivuxolimab in advanced cancers. The data were produced by immunoSEQ multiplex PCR, yet TCRdb's version contains in-frame clones alone and is incomplete. The sample contains approximately 90,000 clones, 80% to 90% of which appear only once. The material sequenced was CD4+ or CD8+ T cells sorted from blood, taken in a trial of the OX40 agonist ivuxolimab. Source of these receptors: an adult with an advanced solid tumor such as melanoma, head and neck, liver or kidney cancer. Both conserved end residues are part of each CDR3. A D gene is named only where the DNA matches it firmly. Some rows mark clone size as missing; the rest say once, few, many or name a class of expanded clone.

NA | TRBJ2-1 | TRBV4-3 | NA | CASSQDGRGEEQFF | TGCGCCAGCAGCCAAGATGGTCGGGGTGAAGAGCAGTTCTTC
NA | TRBJ2-7 | TRBV19 | NA | CASSMDGGQSEQYF | TGTGCCAGTAGTATGGACGGGGGCCAGAGCGAGCAGTACTTC
NA | TRBJ2-3 | TRBV11-2 | NA | CASSLQPVSSTDTQYF | TGTGCCAGCAGCCTTCAACCCGTCTCTAGCACAGATACGCAGTATTTT
NA | TRBJ1-1 | TRBV9 | TRBD1 | CASSPQDREGTEAFF | TGTGCCAGCAGCCCGCAGGACAGGGAAGGAACTGAAGCTTTCTTT
NA | TRBJ1-1 | TRBV5-4 | NA | CASSRTLGSEAFF | TGTGCCAGCAGCCGGACTCTCGGAAGTGAAGCTTTCTTT
NA | TRBJ1-2 | TRBV28 | NA | CASSFLSYGYTF | TGTGCCAGCAGTTTTTTGTCCTATGGCTACACCTTC
NA | TRBJ2-4 | TRBV30 | NA | CAWSGSLAKNIQYF | TGTGCCTGGAGTGGGAGTCTAGCCAAAAACATTCAGTACTTC
NA | TRBJ2-3 | TRBV5-1 | NA | CASSLVGTDTQYF | TGCGCCAGCAGCTTGGTGGGGACAGATACGCAGTATTTT
NA | TRBJ2-7 | TRBV18 | TRBD2 | CASSQTGLAGYEQYF | TGTGCCAGCTCACAAACGGGACTAGCGGGATACGAGCAGTACTTC
once | TRBJ2-1 | TRBV7-2 | TRBD1 | CASSRQGSSYNEQFF | TGTGCCAGCAGCCGACAGGGTAGCTCCTACAATGAGCAGTTCTTC
few | TRBJ2-7 | TRBV19 | TRBD1 | CASSIDAGQGGYEQYF | TGTGCCAGTAGTATTGACGCGGGACAGGGTGGCTACGAGCAGTACTTC
NA | TRBJ1-4 | TRBV19 | TRBD1 | CASRPGTGDATNEKLFF | TGTGCCAGTCGTCCCGGGACAGGGGATGCAACTAATGAAAAACTGTTTTTT
NA | TRBJ1-1 | TRBV2 | TRBD1 | CASSVIGTGDKAFF | TGTGCCAGCAGCGTCATCGGGACAGGGGACAAAGCTTTCTTT
once | TRBJ2-7 | TRBV27 | NA | CASSSGDSVGYEQYF | TGTGCCAGCAGTTCCGGGGATAGCGTGGGATACGAGCAGTACTTC
NA | TRBJ2-7 | TRBV9 | NA | CASSVEGSSSYEQYF | TGTGCCAGCAGCGTAGAAGGGTCTAGCTCCTACGAGCAGTACTTC
few | TRBJ2-7 | TRBV6-1 | TRBD1 | CASRGTGTDSYEQYF | TGTGCCAGCAGAGGTACCGGGACAGATTCCTACGAGCAGTACTTC
NA | TRBJ2-1 | TRBV5-1 | TRBD1 | CASSLAPQGASYNEQFF | TGCGCCAGCAGCTTGGCGCCACAGGGGGCTTCCTACAATGAGCAGTTCTTC
NA | TRBJ1-1 | TRBV4-2 | NA | CASSQDQGTPTEAFF | TGTGCCAGCAGCCAAGATCAGGGGACACCAACTGAAGCTTTCTTT
NA | TRBJ2-2 | TRBV7-9 | NA | CASSYDSTGELFF | TGTGCCAGCAGCTATGACTCGACCGGGGAGCTGTTTTTT
NA | TRBJ2-1 | TRBV18 | TRBD2 | CASSPPAGGNYNEQFF | TGTGCCAGCTCACCACCAGCGGGGGGTAACTACAATGAGCAGTTCTTC
once | TRBJ1-2 | TRBV28 | TRBD1 | CASSFQTLNRGRNYGYTF | TGTGCCAGCAGTTTTCAAACCCTGAACAGGGGCCGGAACTATGGCTACACCTTC
few | TRBJ1-6 | TRBV15 | NA | CATSSPVSPLHF | TGTGCCACCAGCAGCCCGGTATCACCCCTCCACTTT
NA | TRBJ1-1 | TRBV5-1 | NA | CASSSGVEAFF | TGCGCCAGCAGCTCGGGAGTTGAAGCTTTCTTT
NA | TRBJ1-2 | TRBV28 | NA | CASSMAAYGYTF | TGTGCCAGCAGTATGGCGGCTTATGGCTACACCTTC
once | TRBJ1-1 | TRBV19 | NA | CASSKMSEAFF | TGTGCCAGTAGTAAAATGAGTGAAGCTTTCTTT
NA | TRBJ1-4 | TRBV5-1 | NA | CASSSSFGTSLNEKLFF | TGCGCCAGCAGCTCCTCCTTTGGGACCTCCCTTAATGAAAAACTGTTTTTT
NA | TRBJ1-2 | TRBV7-8 | NA | CASSLGRTPLDYGYTF | TGTGCCAGCAGCTTAGGCAGGACACCGCTAGACTATGGCTACACCTTC
NA | TRBJ1-2 | TRBV30 | NA | CAWIYGGGYTF | TGTGCCTGGATTTACGGGGGTGGCTACACCTTC
few | TRBJ1-6 | TRBV4-3 | TRBD1 | CASSQQGVSPLHF | TGCGCCAGCAGCCAACAGGGGGTGTCACCCCTCCACTTT
NA | TRBJ2-3 | TRBV9 | NA | CASSVQVGDTQYF | TGTGCCAGCAGCGTACAGGTGGGAGATACGCAGTATTTT
NA | TRBJ1-1 | TRBV5-4 | TRBD1 | CASSIPGTANTEAFF | TGTGCCAGCAGCATACCCGGGACAGCGAACACTGAAGCTTTCTTT
NA | TRBJ1-6 | TRBV7-2 | NA | CASSLGGTTYASPLHF | TGTGCCAGCAGCTTAGGGGGGACGACGTATGCTTCACCCCTCCACTTT
NA | TRBJ2-7 | TRBV28 | TRBD1 | CASSFSGTGIYEQYF | TGTGCCAGCAGTTTCTCCGGGACAGGGATCTACGAGCAGTACTTC
NA | TRBJ2-1 | TRBV7-2 | TRBD2 | CASSLSGVNEQFF | TGTGCCAGCAGCTTAAGCGGGGTGAATGAGCAGTTCTTC
once | TRBJ2-7 | TRBV4-3 | NA | CASSQEGYEQYF | TGCGCCAGCAGCCAAGAAGGCTACGAGCAGTACTTC
NA | TRBJ2-3 | TRBV4-3 | NA | CASSQDVNTDTQYF | TGCGCCAGCAGCCAAGATGTTAACACAGATACGCAGTATTTT
NA | TRBJ1-2 | TRBV28 | TRBD1 | CASSSRDRQGYTF | TGTGCCAGCAGCTCGAGGGACAGACAGGGCTACACCTTC
NA | TRBJ2-5 | TRBV7-8 | NA | CASSSLGPRETQYF | TGTGCCAGCAGCTCCTTGGGTCCACGAGAGACCCAGTACTTC
NA | TRBJ1-1 | TRBV10-3 | NA | CAIRRGVEAFF | TGTGCCATCAGGAGGGGAGTTGAAGCTTTCTTT
few | TRBJ1-2 | TRBV6-5 | NA | CASSYSDKLGYGYTF | TGTGCCAGCAGTTACTCGGACAAACTCGGGTATGGCTACACCTTC
NA | TRBJ2-3 | TRBV18 | NA | CASSPYTDTQYF | TGTGCCAGCTCACCCTACACAGATACGCAGTATTTT
NA | TRBJ1-1 | TRBV7-2 | NA | CASSPQAWGRTEAFF | TGTGCCAGCAGCCCCCAAGCGTGGGGGCGCACTGAAGCTTTCTTT